This T cell receptor beta chain was profiled in a study of blood T cell repertoires in COVID-19. Turning to the study itself: Samples taken during acute and convalescent COVID-19 were collected in the United States, Italy and Spain. T cells, B-cell-depleted T cells, or PBMCs provided the cDNA or gDNA that served as material.

Under the authors' procedure: Estimation of nucleated cell counts relied on the amplification of reference gene primers. TCRdb keeps only in-frame clones here, not all; method: immunoSEQ multiplex PCR. V and J calls and clone size are given by that table; D and trimming were obtained from the DNA. The repertoire consists of under 55,000 clones, with 80% occurring once and the leading ten covering roughly 20%. The junction had 9 bases not matched to a gene; V was cut back by 10 bases and J by 4 bases. The CDR3 runs to 14 residues. CDR1 is MNHNY and CDR2 is SVGAGI in the germline V gene (reference sequence).

The chain combines TRBV6-6 with TRBJ1-2; 10 positions match TRBD1. The TCR sequence derives from a man aged 65 to 85 with acute or convalescent COVID-19. Sequencing was carried out using peripheral blood. The CDR3 here is CATIQGQGSYGYTF. CDR3 sequence (DNA): TGTGCCACCATCCAGGGACAGGGGTCCTATGGCTACACCTTC.